This paragraph covers one TCR beta chain sequence. Its antigen is not yet known. Base qualities are not provided; no much larger clone lies one nucleotide away. This sample is drawn from a study of cytomegalovirus exposure and HLA in healthy donors (dated by TCRdb to the late 2010s). Background on the whole study: An earlier analysis of fewer than 750 of the donors reported 276 Gb of sequence data and 95 million to 130 million unique TCR beta sequences obtained from about 179 million T cells. An early release covering roughly 640 HLA-typed donors comprised 250 to 350 gigabases of sequencing data and 65 million to 100 million unique TCR sequences. Of the roughly 430 genotyped donors, roughly 80% fell in the genetic ancestry cluster associated with self-reported Caucasian donors. The aim of the study was to test whether cataloging public T cell receptors could identify signatures of past pathogen exposure. Using immunosequencing, the study profiled T cell repertoires from 500 to 800 subjects and related those repertoires to cytomegalovirus serostatus. A separate validation cohort of 100 to 150 different subjects was used in addition to the roughly 700-subject first cohort. To predict cytomegalovirus infection status, the study brought together high-throughput TCR immunosequencing, statistical association of individual TCRs with disease status, and machine learning. To study patterns of TCR occurrence, a later analysis re-analyzed previously published TCR beta repertoires from several hundred donors and added high-resolution HLA genotyping. Rather than using new phenotypic data, the later analysis identified candidate immune exposures from TCR beta sequences and from how often those sequences occurred across donors. An earlier analysis of a few hundred of the donors applied high-throughput TCR beta sequencing to assess whether each TCR beta V gene segment acted as functional or pseudogenic. Donor age, sex, ethnicity and CMV serostatus were collected together with the repertoire data. A later genetic analysis used genome-wide SNP genotypes for about three fifths of the 666 donors, treating that subset as a discovery cohort. Every repertoire in the discovery cohort had been generated on one and the same sequencing platform. HLA typing included class I and class II loci at four-digit resolution. The number of typed donors differed by locus: roughly 620-640 for A, B, C, DRB1 and DQB1; approximately 530 for DQA1; approximately 600 for DPA1; and 400 to 480 for DPB1. About five DR-DQ haplotypes were treated as single units for association and clustering because of strong linkage in the cohort. Among roughly 400 genotyped donors of the cohort, an average of approximately 240,000 unique TCR beta nucleotide sequences was sequenced per donor, of which 15% to 20% were non-productive.

Overall results and qualifications from the work: According to a later analysis, most CMV-associated TCR beta chains appeared to be HLA-restricted, and the HLA associations seemed to be driven largely by CMV exposure. In a later genetic analysis, fewer N-insertions in productive TCRs were reported among donors in an Asian-associated ancestry cluster than the roughly 710-donor mean. Because HLA typing was unavailable for some donors at each locus, only the typed subset was used in association tests. Most TCR sequences were seen in very few donors, while some public TCRs were found in many individuals. Cytomegalovirus status was reported to be diagnosed by the classifier with high specificity and sensitivity in both the original and validation cohorts. A cluster of highly shared sequence variants was judged likely to be a technical artifact of the sequencing pipeline. Because counts were too low, seventeen rarely observed V segments, including chromosome 9 orphons, were excluded from the earlier analysis of 587 of the donors. Sequencing depth was assumed to be roughly uniform across donors in the presence/absence analyses, though that assumption may not hold. This cohort had only TCR beta chains sequenced, and the lack of alpha or paired-chain data limited which features could be detected. In vitro tests confirmed that a few of the cytomegalovirus-associated TCR beta chains recognize cytomegalovirus antigens. A total of 164 TCR beta chains were listed by the study as associated with cytomegalovirus. For the cohort, immune exposure information was limited to CMV serostatus. The authors suggested that the approach could potentially be generalized to other disease states and immunological phenotypes. In a later analysis, several top co-occurrence clusters were reported to appear linked to parvovirus B19, influenza, CMV and Epstein-Barr virus. Compared with equally common non-associated chains, HLA-associated TCR beta chains in a later analysis were more clonally expanded and had lower generation probabilities. A further reported finding was that TCR beta sequences accurately predicted the HLA-A and HLA-B alleles for most subjects in the first cohort. In a later analysis, the rate of TCR association differed among HLA loci, with DRB1 alleles having the most associated TCRs and HLA-C alleles having the fewest. V-gene and J-gene trimming of TCR beta chains was associated with a missense DCLRE1C variant in a later genetic analysis, and the association was replicated in an independent cohort. The 87-base-pair reads could not distinguish some IMGT-functional V segments, including TRBV6-2 and TRBV6-3, so those segments were excluded. In a later analysis, more than 15,000 TCR beta sequences were associated with specific HLA alleles at a false discovery rate of 0.05. An earlier analysis of some 590 of the donors showed that most TCR beta V segments appeared in productive rearrangements either about 87% or about 30% of the time, which broadly matched IMGT annotations. Linkage disequilibrium might explain the correlated functional status among segregating V segments, but an unknown experimental factor could not be excluded. When HLA alleles, especially DR and DQ, strongly co-occurred, TCR associations were difficult to assign to individual alleles.

The cohort comprised fewer than 750 healthy bone marrow donors. At the time of sampling, all cohort members were nominally healthy, though unrecorded immune exposures were likely present. The donor tested CMV seronegative, placing the donor among the 350 or so seronegative members of the cohort. Every donor gave a peripheral blood sample, and the peripheral blood mononuclear cells from that sample were used for TCR beta sequencing. Genomic DNA extraction from the blood cell samples was performed with the Qiagen DNeasy Blood Extraction Kit. Library creation used the immunoSEQ multiplex PCR assay. For the multiplex PCR, a mixture combining 60 forward primers for TCR Vbeta segments and 13 reverse primers for TCR Jbeta segments was used. A multiplex PCR assay on genomic DNA amplified the CDR3 region of rearranged TCR beta genes. Amplified TCR beta libraries were sequenced as 87-base-pair reads on the Illumina HiSeq System. The published analysis was carried out like this. Across the 500 to 700 repertoires, a later analysis counted tens of millions of unique TCR beta chains, roughly 11 million of which were shared by at least two donors. To remove PCR and sequencing errors, raw reads were error-corrected and collapsed into unique sequences using a nearest-neighbor algorithm that merged closely related sequences. CDR3 sequences were aligned to IMGT reference sequences to assign V, D and J gene segments. For a sequence to be retained, at least a six-nucleotide match to both a V gene segment and a J gene segment was required. A rearrangement counted as productive if the CDR3 had no stop codons and remained in frame with V and J, and every other rearrangement counted as non-productive. CDR3 was defined according to IMGT convention as the region running from the second conserved V-encoded cysteine to the conserved J-encoded phenylalanine. The earlier analysis of about 590 of the donors excluded sequences that lacked an unambiguous match to a single V gene segment. An earlier analysis of fewer than 650 of the donors classified V segments as functional when productive rearrangements were above 56.7% and as segregating when the standard deviation between donors was above 5%. To diagnose cytomegalovirus status from the catalog of TCR beta chain sequences, a statistical classification framework was built. In a later analysis, V and J genes were assigned by comparing TCR nucleotide sequences against IMGT/GENE-DB human TR gene sequences. In a later analysis, CDR3 sequences and most-parsimonious VDJ recombination scenarios were assigned using the TCRdist pipeline. A later analysis defined each TCR beta chain by its CDR3 amino acid sequence plus V-gene family, and excluded reads lacking a unique V-gene family. A later analysis removed 592 highly shared, low-generation-probability nucleotide sequences to deal with suspected cross-contamination and a sequencing artifact. A later analysis calculated a clonal expansion index for each public chain from normalized within-repertoire ranks of inferred template counts. In a later analysis, generation probabilities were computed using a VDJ recombination model fitted to out-of-frame rearrangements, and the results were checked against IGoR. In a later analysis, TCR-TCR, TCR-HLA and TCR-CMV co-occurrence was scored with hypergeometric tests, and a repertoire-size bias correction was applied to TCR pairs. False discovery rates were estimated in a later analysis by permuting HLA or CMV assignments 20 times. In a later analysis, co-occurring TCRs were grouped using DBSCAN, and TCRdist sequence similarity was added for clustering within HLA-allele-positive subsets. For co-occurrence clustering, repertoires with fewer than 30,000 or more than 120,000 public chains were excluded, along with 5 or 6 repertoires with anomalous nucleotide sharing. Drawn from immuneACCESS, this table holds only the in-frame rearrangements with V and J called that TCRdb kept. Clones are partly lost; checked studies trace under half to an unresolved V gene and leave the rest unexplained. The V and J calls and clone size were taken over from that table, and D and trimming were inferred from the DNA. The sample records about 160,000 clones, roughly four fifths of which are singletons. About 2.3% of the sample is held by the ten biggest clonotypes.

CDR1 and CDR2 are drawn from the germline V gene: SQVTM, ANQGSEA. Counted from cysteine to phenylalanine, this CDR3 has 14 amino acids. The CDR3 DNA has 42 bases and is translated from base 1. V is pruned by 6 bases and J by 6 bases, leaving 4 bases of the junction without a gene match. The origin of this receptor is a female donor in good health and CMV-seronegative. The sample taken for sequencing was PBMCs. The sequence links TRBV29-1 to TRBJ2-2; the central 13 bases match TRBD2. CDR3 reads: CSVGGLAGPGELFF. The DNA reads as follows: TGCAGCGTGGGGGGACTAGCGGGACCCGGGGAGCTGTTTTTT.